Shown below are 15 T cell receptor beta chains from a single sample sequenced in a study of OX40 agonist ivuxolimab in advanced cancers. Method: immunoSEQ multiplex PCR; TCRdb's copy keeps in-frame clones and lacks some. The sample holds 70,000 to 85,000 clones; approximately 91% are singletons and the top ten take 0.69%. The sequencing used CD4+ or CD8+ T cells sorted from blood, collected in a trial of the OX40 agonist ivuxolimab. All receptors come from an adult with an advanced solid tumor such as melanoma, head and neck, liver or kidney cancer.

The V call is TRBV10-3, the J call TRBJ2-7, with D hard to call. The CDR3 loop spans 11 amino acids. V shed 10 bases and J shed 4 bases, with 11 bases lying between them. CDR1 is ENHRY, CDR2 SYGVKD, per germline. The CDR3 loop is CATQGNYEQYF. CDR3 in DNA: TGTGCCACTCAAGGGAATTACGAGCAGTACTTC.

The chain couples TRBV7-8 to TRBJ2-3, with D possibly matching TRBD2 (5 bases). The CDR3 is 14 residues long. The V end lost 3 bases, the J end lost 6 bases, and 13 bases lay between the germline ends. Germline V lookup: CDR1 SGHVS, CDR2 FQNEAQ. CDR3 sequence reads: CASSFLAPGDTQYF. In nucleotides, the CDR3 is TGTGCCAGCAGCTTCCTAGCTCCGGGGGATACGCAGTATTTT.

V gene TRBV27 combines with J gene TRBJ2-5; D is possibly TRBD2 (6 bases). Gene TRBJ2-7 matches the end of the DNA better, so the J call may be wrong. The CDR3 is made up of 18 amino acids. The germline V gene has CDR1 MNHEY and CDR2 SMNVEV (reference sequence). The CDR3 loop is CASSKKGPGLLDSYEQYF. The CDR3 DNA follows: TGTGCCAGCAGTAAAAAAGGACCGGGACTTCTAGACTCCTACGAGCAGTACTTC.

V usage is TRBV7-9 and J usage is TRBJ2-2; D is tentatively TRBD1 or TRBD2 (5 bases each). Germline V gives CDR1 SEHNR, CDR2 FQNEAQ (reference sequence). The CDR3 is 15 amino acids. V was clipped by 4 bases and J by 7 bases, with 16 bases between them. The DNA of the CDR3 is TGTGCCAGCAGCTCGGGGACGGGCAGGGACGGGGAGCTGTTTTTT. Residues: CASSSGTGRDGELFF.

The chain carries TRBV5-4 and TRBJ1-4, with unresolved D. The CDR3 has 14 amino acids. Looked up from germline, CDR1 is SGHNT and CDR2 is YYREEE (reference sequence). V dropped 4 bases and J dropped 3 bases, with 10 bases sitting between them. This chain's CDR3 is CASSRVGANEKLFF. The CDR3 region has the DNA TGTGCCAGCAGCCGGGTAGGAGCTAATGAAAAACTGTTTTTT. Looking up the rest from reference TRBV5-4 and TRBJ1-4 gives the full variable domain: ETGVTQSPTHLIKTRGQQVTLRCSSQSGHNTVSWYQQALGQGPQFIFQYYREEENGRGNFPPRFSGLQFPNYSSELNVNALELDDSALYLCASSRVGANEKLFFGSGTQLSVL.

In this sample, this clone turned up once. This rearrangement joins TRBV28 to TRBJ1-5; D call uncertain. CDR1 and CDR2 (germline): MDHEN, SYDVKM. Trimming stripped 2 bases from V and 9 bases from J, with 8 bases between. This CDR3 contains 12 residues. The CDR3 bases are TGTGCCAGCAGTTTACCTCTTTGGCCCCAGCATTTT. Amino acid sequence: CASSLPLWPQHF.

As to this clone: The junction departs from germline at one end; a sequencing error may be responsible. The chain links TRBV7-7 to TRBJ1-1; maybe TRBD1 (5 bases). CDR1 and CDR2 (germline): SSHAT, FNYEAQ (reference sequence). CDR3 length: 13 amino acids. CDR3 sequence (DNA): TGTGCTAGCAGCAACGGGGCGGGCACTGAAGCTTTCTTT. Encoded protein: CASSNGAGTEAFF. The full variable domain, rest sourced from reference TRBV7-7 and TRBJ1-1, is GAGVSQSPRYKVTKRGQDVTLRCDPISSHATLYWYQQALGQGPEFLTYFNYEAQPDKSGLPSDRFSAERPEGSISTLTIQRTEQRDSAMYRCASSNGAGTEAFFGQGTRLTVV.

The chain joins TRBV11-2 to TRBJ1-3; no reliable D call. V was shortened by 5 bases and J by 4 bases, with 3 bases between the two germline ends. Germline CDR1 SGHAT, CDR2 FQNNGV. The CDR3 has 11 residues. The CDR3 loop is CASSEGNTIYF. The CDR3 DNA sequence: TGTGCCAGCAGCGAAGGAAACACCATATATTTT. The full variable domain, in which reference TRBV11-2 and TRBJ1-3 provide the parts outside the CDR3, is EAGVAQSPRYKIIEKRQSVAFWCNPISGHATLYWYQQILGQGPKLLIQFQNNGVVDDSQLPKDRFSAERLKGVDSTLKIQPAKLEDSAVYLCASSEGNTIYFGEGSWLTVV.

The chain combines TRBV2 with TRBJ1-2, with D uncertain. This CDR3 comprises 14 residues. With 5 bases removed from V and 2 bases from J, the gap between germline ends came to 12 bases. Germline V CDR1 and CDR2: SNHLY, FYNNEI. CDR3 bases: TGTGCCAGCAGTTCCTCGGGGAGGAACTATGGCTACACCTTC. This encodes CASSSSGRNYGYTF.

The rearrangement joins TRBV9 to TRBJ1-1, with a possible D match to TRBD1 (6 bases). V was cut by 2 bases and J by 1 base, with 18 bases left in between. Germline assignment: CDR1 SGDLS and CDR2 YYNGEE. The CDR3 length is 17 residues. CDR3 sequence: CASSVITGRRGNTEAFF. The CDR3 nucleotides read TGTGCCAGCAGCGTTATAACAGGGAGGCGGGGGAACACTGAAGCTTTCTTT.

This chain's CDR3 is CASSLRDRAYYSNQPQHF. For the CDR3, the DNA is TGTGCCAGCAGTTTACGGGACAGGGCCTATTATAGCAATCAGCCCCAGCATTTT. This chain links TRBV28 with TRBJ1-5; 9 bases agree with TRBD1. The length of the CDR3 is 18 residues. Trimming cost V 2 bases and J 0 bases; bases outside gene matches: 8. Germline-derived CDR1 and CDR2 are MDHEN and SYDVKM.

V gene TRBV2 combines with J gene TRBJ2-1, with 10 bases aligning to TRBD2. The CDR3 has 16 amino acids. J gave up 7 bases and V 5 bases, and 11 bases lay outside the gene matches. Per germline, CDR1 SNHLY and CDR2 FYNNEI. The chain's CDR3 is CASSLRLAGLSNEQFF. The CDR3 nucleotides read TGTGCCAGCAGTTTAAGACTAGCGGGTCTATCTAATGAGCAGTTCTTC.

V and J are TRBV5-1 and TRBJ2-3; 8 bases line up with TRBD1. Trimming at V came to 0 bases and at J to 6 bases, leaving 9 bases not matched to a gene. The CDR3 runs 16 residues. Germline CDR1 SGHRS, CDR2 YFSETQ. Here the CDR3 reads CASSLVPGGDGDTQYF. CDR3 nucleotide sequence: TGCGCCAGCAGCTTGGTGCCAGGGGGCGACGGGGATACGCAGTATTTT.

The chain joins TRBV2 to TRBJ1-5; D gene ambiguous. CDR1 SNHLY and CDR2 FYNNEI come from the germline V gene. Trimming cost V 2 bases and J 6 bases, with 2 bases left between them. The CDR3 is 11 residues long. This CDR3 reads CASSESQPQHF. CDR3 DNA sequence: TGTGCCAGCAGTGAAAGTCAGCCCCAGCATTTT.

V usage is TRBV9 and J usage is TRBJ2-2, with TRBD1 matching over 12 bases. The V segment lost 0 bases and the J segment 4 bases; nucleotides outside the gene matches: 10. CDR1 is SGDLS and CDR2 is YYNGEE in the germline V gene. The CDR3 runs 19 residues. CDR3 amino acids: CASSVVSLGTGGGTGELFF. DNA of the CDR3: TGTGCCAGCAGCGTAGTGTCCCTGGGGACAGGGGGCGGCACCGGGGAGCTGTTTTTT.